Reported below is one TCR beta chain. This sample was included in a study of blood T cell repertoires in COVID-19. Study in general: The United States, Italy and Spain provided the acute and convalescent COVID-19 samples.

The authors' processing: By means of reference gene primer amplification, nucleated cell counts were estimated. Assay: immunoSEQ multiplex PCR; the TCRdb copy retains only in-frame clones and omits some. Clone size and the V and J calls come from that table; the DNA yielded D and trimming. The repertoire includes 110,000 or so clones, 75% to 90% of them detected once, and approximately 5.1% sits in the top ten. Trimming left V 6 bases short and J 2 bases short, with 10 bases between. Germline CDR1 MNHEY, CDR2 SMNVEV (reference sequence). This CDR3 has 13 amino acids. Seattle researchers signed up patients amid active infection and tracked them longitudinally.

The sample consisted of peripheral blood. This chain links TRBV27 with TRBJ1-2; the D gene is possibly TRBD1 (6 bases). The clonotype was recovered from a woman aged 60-75 years with COVID-19, enrolled during active disease. The CDR3 protein is CASSFTGNYGYTF. DNA of the CDR3: TGTGCCAGCAGCTTCACAGGGAACTATGGCTACACCTTC.